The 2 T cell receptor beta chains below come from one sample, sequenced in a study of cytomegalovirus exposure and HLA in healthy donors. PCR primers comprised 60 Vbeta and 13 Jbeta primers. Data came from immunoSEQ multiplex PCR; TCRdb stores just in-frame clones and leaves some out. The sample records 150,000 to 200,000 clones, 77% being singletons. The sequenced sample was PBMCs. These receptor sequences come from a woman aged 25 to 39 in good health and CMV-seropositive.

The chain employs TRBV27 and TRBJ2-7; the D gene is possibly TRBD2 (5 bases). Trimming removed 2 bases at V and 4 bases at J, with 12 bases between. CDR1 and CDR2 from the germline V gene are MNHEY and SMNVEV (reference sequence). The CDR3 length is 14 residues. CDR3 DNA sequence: TGTGCCAGCAGTTTAAGAGGGCCATCTTACGAGCAGTACTTC. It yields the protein CASSLRGPSYEQYF.

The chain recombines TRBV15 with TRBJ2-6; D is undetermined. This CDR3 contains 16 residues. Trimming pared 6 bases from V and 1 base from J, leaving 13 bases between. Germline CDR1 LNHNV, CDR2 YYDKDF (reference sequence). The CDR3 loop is CATSPESGSGANVLTF. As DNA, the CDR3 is TGTGCCACCAGTCCGGAGTCCGGATCTGGGGCCAACGTCCTGACTTTC.